These T cell receptor beta chains were read from a single sample in a study of blood T cell repertoires in COVID-19. Measured with immunoSEQ multiplex PCR; TCRdb has only the in-frame clones, and not every one. The table lists about 30,000 clones, under 95% of them singletons, with 2% to 2.5% in the top ten. Sequencing used peripheral blood. Receptor source: a man aged 45-60 years with active COVID-19. Each CDR3 is given with its conserved first and last residue. A D gene is named only where the DNA matches it firmly. The listing skips clone size in some rows; elsewhere it reads once, few, many or a size class.

TRBJ2-3	-	TRBD1	TRBV5-4	TGTGCCAGCAGCGCGGGACAGGGGATTACAGATACGCAGTATTTT	CASSAGQGITDTQYF
TRBJ2-5	-	-	TRBV7-9	TGTGCCAGCAGCAATAGCGGACAAGAGACCCAGTACTTC	CASSNSGQETQYF
TRBJ2-3	once	-	TRBV28	TGTGCCAGCAGTTTTTTGGCCTCTCGTGGCCCACCCACAGATACGCAGTATTTT	CASSFLASRGPPTDTQYF
TRBJ2-6	-	-	TRBV11-2	TGTGCCAGCAGTCTTCTCGGACACCCGGACTCTGGGGCCAACGTCCTGACTTTC	CASSLLGHPDSGANVLTF
TRBJ2-2	-	-	TRBV3-1/TRBV3-2	TGTGCCAGCAGCCAACACGGTGGGGGGGGCCAGGGTGGCACCGGGGAGCTGTTTTTT	CASSQHGGGGQGGTGELFF
TRBJ2-2	-	TRBD1	TRBV5-6	TGTGCCAGCAGCCCGACCGGGACAGGGGAGACCGGGGAGCTGTTTTTT	CASSPTGTGETGELFF
TRBJ2-1	-	TRBD1	TRBV27	TGTGCCAGCAGTGCCGGGACAGGTTCTTCCCTCCACAATGAGCAGTTCTTC	CASSAGTGSSLHNEQFF
TRBJ2-7	-	-	TRBV6-5	TGTGCCAGCAGTTCCACCCTACCCCAGGGGTACGAGCAGTACTTC	CASSSTLPQGYEQYF
TRBJ1-4	-	TRBD1	TRBV4-1	TGCGCCAGCAGCCCCTCGGGACAGCTAGCAACTAATGAAAAACTGTTTTTT	CASSPSGQLATNEKLFF
TRBJ1-6	-	-	TRBV11-2	TGTGCCAGCAGCTCCGGACACCCCTCGGACCTCCACTTT	CASSSGHPSDLHF
TRBJ1-2	-	-	TRBV11-2	TGTGCCAGCAGCTTAGATGGAGGCAGGGGATACTATGGCTACACCTTC	CASSLDGGRGYYGYTF
TRBJ2-7	-	-	TRBV27	TGTGCCAGCAGGACTGGAGTAGGGGGCGAGCAGTACTTC	CASRTGVGGEQYF
TRBJ2-3	-	-	TRBV30	TGTGCCTGGAGTGTATCGGGGACAGATACGCAGTATTTT	CAWSVSGTDTQYF
TRBJ2-1	-	TRBD1	TRBV5-1	TGCGCCAGCAGCACAGGGACAGGGGGCAATGAGCAGTTCTTC	CASSTGTGGNEQFF
TRBJ2-7	-	TRBD2	TRBV6-2/TRBV6-3	TGTGCCAGCAGTTTCGGAGCGGGAGGGCTGGGCGAGCAGTACTTC	CASSFGAGGLGEQYF
TRBJ1-1	-	-	TRBV12-5	TGTGCTAGTGGTTTGCCACCTAAGACAGAAACGAACACTGAAGCTTTCTTT	CASGLPPKTETNTEAFF
TRBJ2-3	-	-	TRBV27	TGTGCCAGCAGTTTATCAGGGGACACAGATACGCAGTATTTT	CASSLSGDTDTQYF
TRBJ1-1	-	TRBD1	TRBV18	TGTGCCAGCTCAGCCGGGACAGGGAGCAACACTGAAGCTTTCTTT	CASSAGTGSNTEAFF
TRBJ1-2	-	-	TRBV18	TGTGCCAGCTCAGGAGAGACAGCAAACTATGGCTACACCTTC	CASSGETANYGYTF
TRBJ2-1	-	TRBD2	TRBV2	TGTGCCAGCAGTGGGGGGGGCAATGAGCAGTTCTTC	CASSGGGNEQFF
TRBJ2-1	-	-	TRBV6-4	TGTGCCAGCAGTGACTGCTATCAGTTCTTC	CASSDCYQFF
TRBJ1-1	-	TRBD1	TRBV18	TGTGCCAGCTCGCCGGACAGGGGAACTGAAGCTTTCTTT	CASSPDRGTEAFF
TRBJ2-7	-	TRBD1	TRBV5-1	TGCGCCAGCAGCTTTCACGGACAGGCCTACGAGCAGTACTTC	CASSFHGQAYEQYF
TRBJ2-3	-	-	TRBV21-1	TGTGCCAGCAGCAAAGAGCATAGGACAGGGGGCTGGGGGACAGATACGCAGTATTTT	CASSKEHRTGGWGTDTQYF
TRBJ1-5	once	-	TRBV7-2	TGTGCCAGCAGCTTAAGTGGGGAGGGCCGGGGCAATCAGCCCCAGCATTTT	CASSLSGEGRGNQPQHF
TRBJ2-7	-	TRBD1	TRBV5-6	TGTGCCAGCAGCGCCGACCAGGGGGAAATCTCCTACGAGCAGTACTTC	CASSADQGEISYEQYF
TRBJ1-5	-	-	TRBV6-2/TRBV6-3	TGTGCCAGCACCCCCGCGGACAGCTATAGCAATCAGCCCCAGCATTTT	CASTPADSYSNQPQHF
TRBJ1-6	-	TRBD1	TRBV19	TGTGCCAGTAGCATGGACAGGGGGTTCTCACCCCTCCACTTT	CASSMDRGFSPLHF
TRBJ2-2	once	TRBD2	TRBV6-5	TGTGCCAGCACTAGCGGGAGGTCTGGCACCGGGGAGCTGTTTTTT	CASTSGRSGTGELFF
TRBJ2-5	-	TRBD2	TRBV10-3	TGTGCCATCAGAAGTGGGACTAGCGGGGAAGAGACCCAGTACTTC	CAIRSGTSGEETQYF
TRBJ2-5	-	TRBD2	TRBV9	TGTGCCAGCAGCCCGGTGGGGGGAGGGGAGACCCAGTACTTC	CASSPVGGGETQYF
TRBJ2-1	-	TRBD1	TRBV2	TGTGCCAGCAGTTCAGACAGGGTACAATACAATGAGCAGTTCTTC	CASSSDRVQYNEQFF
TRBJ1-5	-	-	TRBV6-5	TGTGCCAGCACCTTACAGGTCAATCAGCCCCAGCATTTT	CASTLQVNQPQHF
TRBJ2-7	-	TRBD1	TRBV15	TGTGCCACCAGCAAGGGACAGGGGACCGACGAGCAGTACTTC	CATSKGQGTDEQYF
TRBJ2-6	-	TRBD1	TRBV2	TGTGCCACGCAGGGGGCTGGGGCCAACGTCCTGACTTTC	CATQGAGANVLTF
TRBJ2-5	-	-	TRBV7-9	TGTGCCAGCAGTAGTTTTGTCGTAGAGACCCAGTACTTC	CASSSFVVETQYF
TRBJ2-7	-	TRBD1	TRBV6-5	TGTGCCAGCAGTTACGGGACAGTGTACGAGCAGTACTTC	CASSYGTVYEQYF
TRBJ1-5	-	-	TRBV11-2	TGTGCCAGCAGCTTAGATCTCGTTAGTACAGCCCAGCATTTT	CASSLDLVSTAQHF
TRBJ2-1	-	-	TRBV9	TGTGCCAGCAGCGTAGAACTAGCCTATGAGCAGTTCTTC	CASSVELAYEQFF
TRBJ2-5	-	TRBD2	TRBV7-9	TGTGCCAGCAGTCGTTATAGCGGGGGAATGCAAGAGACCCAGTACTTC	CASSRYSGGMQETQYF
TRBJ2-7	-	TRBD2	TRBV11-2	TGTGCCAGCAGCCTCCGACTAGCGGGAGGGTTGAGGGAGCAGTACTTC	CASSLRLAGGLREQYF
TRBJ1-6	-	-	TRBV27	TGTGCCAGCACCCTCCGAATAGGACAGACTAATTCACCCCTCCACTTT	CASTLRIGQTNSPLHF
TRBJ2-1	-	TRBD2	TRBV7-9	TGTGCCAGCAGCAAACTAGCGGGAGGTATGGATGAGCAGTTCTTC	CASSKLAGGMDEQFF
TRBJ2-6	-	-	TRBV27	TGTGCCAGCAGTCTAGGGGTGGTAAGTGGGGCCAACGTCCTGACTTTC	CASSLGVVSGANVLTF
TRBJ2-5	-	-	TRBV7-2	TGTGCCAGCAGCACCCAGTTGTACCAAGAGACCCAGTACTTC	CASSTQLYQETQYF
TRBJ2-1	-	-	TRBV5-1	TGCGCCAGCAGCCTACAGAATGAGCAGTTCTTC	CASSLQNEQFF
TRBJ2-7	-	TRBD1	TRBV3-1/TRBV3-2	TGTGCCAGCAGCCAGACAGGGACCGCTTATTTCTTC	CASSQTGTAYFF
TRBJ2-5	-	TRBD1	TRBV5-5	TGTGCCAGCAGCTTGCCAGGGGGCGGTGAGACCCAGTACTTC	CASSLPGGGETQYF
TRBJ2-1	-	TRBD2	TRBV6-5	TGTGCCAGCAGTTACGCGGGAGCGACCAATGAGCAGTTCTTC	CASSYAGATNEQFF
TRBJ2-7	-	TRBD1	TRBV6-1	TGTGCCAGCAGTGAAACCCAGGGGGCCTACGAGCAGTACTTC	CASSETQGAYEQYF
TRBJ2-3	-	-	TRBV28	TGTGCCAGCTCCGGCAGGGGGCGGGAGAGGTCAGATACGCAGTATTTT	CASSGRGRERSDTQYF
TRBJ2-1	-	TRBD2	TRBV18	TGTGCCAGCTCCCCCCTCGGGGCTAGCGGGGCGAGCTCCTACAATGAGCAGTTCTTC	CASSPLGASGASSYNEQFF